These 10 T cell receptor beta chains were sequenced from one sample in a study of T-cell memory formation after mild COVID-19 (dated by TCRdb to the early 2020s). The library was made by 5' RACE. TCRdb shows the sequencer as Illumina NovaSeq 6000. TCRdb took the public reads, trimmed them with fastp at Q25, ran MiXCR for clone calling and kept in-frame beta chains. Entries are consolidated by CDR3 protein sequence, retaining the most common genes and DNA. This sample gives about 470,000 distinct CDR3 sequences in total; roughly 20% of them show up just once. The ten top clones hold 9% to 15% of the sample. Specimen: PBMCs or a T cell subset sorted from them (not recorded which). The receptors shown here come from an adult woman who had mild COVID-19 (a few samples of this study predate the infection). The sample titles of this study are shuffled in the database, so cell type and time point are left out; the donor was told from shared clones.

CDR3 in amino acids: CASSDPGQGLYGYTF. Written as DNA, the CDR3 is TGTGCCAGCAGTGATCCGGGACAGGGGCTGTATGGCTACACCTTC. The rearrangement uses TRBV28 and TRBJ1-2; 10 bases are a match to TRBD1. This CDR3 is 15 amino acids long. V shed 5 bases and J 5 bases; nucleotides not matched to a gene: 8. Germline V CDR1 and CDR2: MDHEN, SYDVKM.

This clonotype has just a few counts. The chain joins TRBV11-2 to TRBJ2-1; 8 nucleotides align to TRBD2. Trimming took 0 bases from V and 4 from J; bases not matched to a gene: 8. The CDR3 length is 17 residues. CDR1 and CDR2 (germline): SGHAT, FQNNGV. CDR3 sequence (DNA): TGTGCCAGCAGCTTAGATGCGGGACTAGTGGTGTACAATGAGCAGTTCTTC. Amino acid sequence: CASSLDAGLVVYNEQFF.

This clonotype was found a few times. The CDR3 DNA is TGTGCCAGCAGCTTTGGACAGGGAGCCGGGGAGCTGTTTTTT. This gives the protein CASSFGQGAGELFF. V usage is TRBV11-3 and J usage is TRBJ2-2; TRBD1 matches 8 bases. The germline V gene encodes CDR1 SGHNT and CDR2 YENEEA. Trimming removed 3 bases from V and 6 bases from J; junction bases left unmatched: 3. The CDR3 has 14 amino acids.

The rearrangement joins TRBV7-3 to TRBJ2-1; possible D gene TRBD2, 5 bases. The CDR3 totals 16 residues. Germline CDR1 reads SGHTA; CDR2 reads FQGTGA. V was clipped by 1 base and J by 4 bases, with 14 bases between them. CDR3 sequence (DNA): TGTGCCAGCAGCTTAATTGGGAGCTCCCCTTACAATGAGCAGTTCTTC. It encodes CASSLIGSSPYNEQFF.

This chain connects TRBV3-1 to TRBJ2-7; the match to TRBD1 covers 8 bases. This CDR3 spans 15 amino acids. The ends lost 3 bases at V and 4 bases at J; junction bases unmatched: 8. Germline loops: CDR1 LGHDT, CDR2 YNNKEL (reference sequence). The chain's CDR3 is CASSHRDRGRYEQYF. As DNA, the CDR3 is TGTGCCAGCAGCCATCGTGACAGGGGACGGTACGAGCAGTACTTC.

This clonotype has at least ten counts. This rearrangement joins TRBV12-3 or TRBV12-4 to TRBJ2-1; 12 positions match TRBD2. Trimming cost V 4 bases and J 9 bases; bases outside gene matches: 7. CDR3 length equals 15 residues. DNA for the CDR3: TGTGCCAGCAGTTCCTCACTAGCGGGGGGTATTGAGCAGTTCTTC. As protein: CASSSSLAGGIEQFF.

This clonotype has a handful of counts. The chain employs TRBV6-2 or TRBV6-3 and TRBJ2-3, with 16 nucleotides matching TRBD2. This CDR3 has 20 amino acids. The germline V gene encodes CDR1 MNHEY and CDR2 SVGEGT. The V segment lost 6 bases and the J segment 5 bases; nucleotides outside the gene matches: 17. CDR3 sequence: CASSLNPGLAGGRFEDTQYF. The CDR3 DNA sequence: TGTGCCAGCAGCCTGAATCCGGGACTAGCGGGAGGGCGATTTGAAGATACGCAGTATTTT.

The genes are TRBV7-2 and TRBJ1-2; D gene unclear. Germline V gene lookup returns CDR1 SGHTA and CDR2 FQGNSA. This CDR3 spans 12 amino acids. V shed 0 bases and J shed 8 bases, with 7 bases lying between them. The CDR3 region is CASSLARKGYTF. CDR3 nucleotides: TGTGCCAGCAGCTTAGCGAGGAAGGGCTACACCTTC.

This clonotype was counted a few times. This sequence joins TRBV9 and TRBJ2-1, with 9 nucleotides matching TRBD1. Germline lookup yields CDR1 SGDLS and CDR2 YYNGEE. The CDR3 is 15 residues long. Trimming cost V 4 bases and J 6 bases; bases outside gene matches: 8. The CDR3 is CASSLAGTGINEQFF. CDR3 DNA sequence: TGTGCCAGCAGCCTTGCCGGGACAGGGATCAATGAGCAGTTCTTC.

This clonotype was picked up a small number of times. This CDR3 reads CASSIMQASEKLFF. In nucleotides, the CDR3 is TGTGCCAGCTCGATAATGCAAGCCTCTGAAAAACTGTTTTTT. V gene TRBV2 combines with J gene TRBJ1-4; D not resolved. The CDR3 runs 14 residues. CDR1 and CDR2 (germline): SNHLY, FYNNEI. V was cut by 8 bases and J by 7 bases, with 17 bases left in between.